In this sample, the clone carrying this T cell receptor (beta chain) turned up many times. Its antigen is undetermined. The TCR beta CDR3 regions underwent amplification using RNA transcripts as the source. First-round RT-PCR targeting the TCR CDR3 was performed with the HTBI primer set. MiXCR, applied by TCRdb to the multiplex PCR reads, yields one record per CDR3 protein. The table lists hundreds of thousands of distinct CDR3 sequences, 38% of them singletons. The data were taken from a study of T cells in Graves' hyperthyroidism and ophthalmopathy. Overall study: Peripheral blood was drawn at first diagnosis, prior to all treatment.

Study conclusions and caveats: Model output signaled ophthalmopathy a median roughly 6 months ahead of onset. A model of 13 V-J pairs discriminated ophthalmopathy from stable hyperthyroidism. Within blood appeared most thyroid clonotypes that had expanded above 0.001.

The CDR3 sequence is 15 residues long. Between the trimmed V and J ends, which lost 6 bases and 0 bases, there was a span of 9 bases. Germline values: CDR1 SEHNR, CDR2 FQNEAQ (reference sequence). The sequence was obtained from a man younger than 35 with Graves' hyperthyroidism. This chain connects TRBV7-9 to TRBJ1-6; D ambiguous. The sample consisted of blood. The chain's CDR3 is CASRAPSSYNSPLHF. The CDR3 DNA follows: TGTGCCAGCAGGGCGCCGAGCTCCTATAATTCACCCCTCCACTTT.